The 20 T cell receptor beta chains listed next were all sequenced from one sample in a study of control samples from healthy donors and cancer patients. The protocol was immunoSEQ multiplex PCR, while the TCRdb copy is restricted to in-frame clones and leaves out a portion. This sample has some 130,000 clones; just under 95% occur once, and the top ten carry about 3.5%. The material sequenced was blood. Source of these receptors: a man aged 25-40 years in good health.

V usage is TRBV7-9 and J usage is TRBJ1-1; D is ambiguous. The CDR3 is 16 amino acids. V lost 3 bases and J 1 base, leaving 15 bases between the germline ends. Germline assignment: CDR1 SEHNR and CDR2 FQNEAQ (reference sequence). The CDR3 sequence is CASSLDLTDENTEAFF. The CDR3 coding sequence is TGTGCCAGCAGCTTGGATTTAACAGATGAGAACACTGAAGCTTTCTTT.

This rearrangement joins TRBV7-9 to TRBJ2-3; 9 bases match TRBD2. Germline assignment: CDR1 SEHNR and CDR2 FQNEAQ (reference sequence). V gave up 2 bases and J gave up 1 base; unmatched junction bases: 4. The CDR3 is 16 residues long. This chain's CDR3 is CASSLIKRGGTDTQYF. CDR3 nucleotide sequence: TGTGCCAGCAGCTTAATAAAGCGGGGGGGCACAGATACGCAGTATTTT. The full variable domain, rest sourced from reference TRBV7-9 and TRBJ2-3, is DTGVSQNPRHKITKRGQNVTFRCDPISEHNRLYWYRQTLGQGPEFLTYFQNEAQLEKSRLLSDRFSAERPKGSFSTLEIQRTEQGDSAMYLCASSLIKRGGTDTQYFGPGTRLTVL.

The J gene is TRBJ2-5, the V gene TRBV6-5; maybe TRBD1 (6 bases). Per the germline V gene, CDR1 is MNHEY and CDR2 is SVGAGI. The CDR3 spans 14 residues. Trimming took off 5 bases at V and 5 bases at J, with 15 bases between the two ends. As DNA, the CDR3 is TGTGCCAGCAGTCAGCGACAGGCACGGGAGACCCAGTACTTC. Translation gives CASSQRQARETQYF.

This clone was counted only a few times. V and J are TRBV6-4 and TRBJ1-6; 8 bases map to TRBD1. The V segment lost 6 bases and the J segment 10 bases; nucleotides outside the gene matches: 11. The V gene's germline CDR1 is MRHNA and CDR2 SNTAGT. The CDR3 contains 15 residues. The CDR3 sequence: CASSTTGAGESPLHF. DNA of the CDR3: TGTGCCAGCAGCACGACAGGGGCAGGAGAGTCACCCCTCCACTTT.

The chain combines TRBV2 with TRBJ1-1, with D maybe TRBD1 (6 bases). CDR1 and CDR2 (germline): SNHLY, FYNNEI. This CDR3 spans 15 amino acids. Trimming took 4 bases from V and 2 from J, leaving 14 bases between them. CDR3 coding DNA: TGTGCCAGCAGTGTGTCACGGGGGACAAACACTGAAGCTTTCTTT. It yields the protein CASSVSRGTNTEAFF.

The chain carries TRBV4-3 and TRBJ2-7, with TRBD1 identical over 12 bases. This CDR3 comprises 19 residues. Trimming cost V 2 bases and J 6 bases; bases outside gene matches: 17. The germline CDR1 and CDR2 sequences are LGHNA and YSLEER. CDR3 nucleotide sequence: TGCGCCAGCAGCCAATTGATGATGGGCTCCGGGACAGGGGGCCTCGAGCAGTACTTC. This codes for CASSQLMMGSGTGGLEQYF.

The chain employs TRBV29-1 and TRBJ1-1; D uncertain. Germline-derived CDR1 and CDR2 are SQVTM and ANQGSEA. Trimming pared 3 bases from V and 2 bases from J, leaving 7 bases between. This CDR3 region has 12 residues. CDR3 in DNA: TGCAGCGTTGACCGGGATAACACTGAAGCTTTCTTT. It encodes CSVDRDNTEAFF.

The V call is TRBV7-9, the J call TRBJ1-1; D call uncertain. The CDR3 length is 14 residues. Per germline, CDR1 SEHNR and CDR2 FQNEAQ (reference sequence). V lost 3 bases, J lost 1 base, and 9 bases lay in between. The CDR3 protein is CASSLIHENTEAFF. The CDR3, as DNA: TGTGCCAGCAGCTTGATTCACGAGAACACTGAAGCTTTCTTT. Supplemented by reference TRBV7-9 and TRBJ1-1, the full variable domain reads DTGVSQNPRHKITKRGQNVTFRCDPISEHNRLYWYRQTLGQGPEFLTYFQNEAQLEKSRLLSDRFSAERPKGSFSTLEIQRTEQGDSAMYLCASSLIHENTEAFFGQGTRLTVV.

This chain uses TRBV9 with TRBJ2-1, with 9 bases that match TRBD2. Per the germline V gene, CDR1 is SGDLS and CDR2 is YYNGEE. With 0 bases clipped from V and 9 bases from J, the junction kept 4 bases outside the gene matches. This CDR3 spans 14 amino acids. The CDR3 DNA is TGTGCCAGCAGCGTAGGGCGGGGGGGCCGTGAGCAGTTCTTC. This gives the protein CASSVGRGGREQFF.

This chain joins TRBV24-1 and TRBJ1-4; 8 bases agree with TRBD1. From germline, CDR1 is KGHDR and CDR2 SFDVKD. The CDR3 is made up of 16 amino acids. With V trimmed by 1 base and J by 6 bases, 6 bases remained unmatched. The CDR3, as DNA: TGTGCCACCAGTGATTTATTCGGGACAGGTGATGAAAAACTGTTTTTT. This gives the protein CATSDLFGTGDEKLFF.

This clone is a singleton in its sample. The chain employs TRBV6-5 and TRBJ2-2; a possible D gene is TRBD2 (5 bases). This CDR3 is built from 15 residues. Between the trimmed V and J ends, which lost 5 bases and 0 bases, there was a span of 10 bases. Germline V gene lookup returns CDR1 MNHEY and CDR2 SVGAGI. This CDR3 is CASSLRGTNTGELFF. As DNA, the CDR3 is TGTGCCAGCAGTCTAAGAGGGACGAACACCGGGGAGCTGTTTTTT.

The chain couples TRBV7-9 to TRBJ2-3, with D hard to call. Germline loops: CDR1 SEHNR, CDR2 FQNEAQ (reference sequence). CDR3 length: 15 residues. V shed 2 bases and J shed 4 bases, with 13 bases lying between them. CDR3 in amino acids: CASSLTANWADTQYF. The CDR3 nucleotides are TGTGCCAGCAGCTTAACAGCGAATTGGGCAGATACGCAGTATTTT. Looking up the rest from reference TRBV7-9 and TRBJ2-3 gives the full variable domain: DTGVSQNPRHKITKRGQNVTFRCDPISEHNRLYWYRQTLGQGPEFLTYFQNEAQLEKSRLLSDRFSAERPKGSFSTLEIQRTEQGDSAMYLCASSLTANWADTQYFGPGTRLTVL.

The CDR3 sequence is CAWSVERGGSPLHF. In DNA, the CDR3 is TGTGCCTGGAGTGTAGAAAGGGGTGGGTCACCCCTCCACTTT. The chain joins TRBV30 to TRBJ1-6; TRBD1 might be the D (5 bases). The CDR3 length is 14 residues. The V gene lost 0 bases and the J gene lost 10 bases, with 13 bases spanning the gap. Per the germline V gene, CDR1 is GTSNPN and CDR2 is SVGIG (reference sequence).

This chain uses TRBV6-2 or TRBV6-3 with TRBJ2-3; no definite D call. Germline V lookup: CDR1 MNHEY, CDR2 SVGEGT. The CDR3 has 14 amino acids. Trimming removed 4 bases from V and 0 bases from J, with 8 bases in between. In nucleotides, the CDR3 is TGTGCCAGCAGTTGGCGGTTTAGCACAGATACGCAGTATTTT. Its translation: CASSWRFSTDTQYF.

The chain combines TRBV5-6 with TRBJ1-1, with D uncertain. Germline-derived CDR1 and CDR2 are SGHDT and YYEEEE. The CDR3 covers 16 residues. The germline V and J ends were trimmed by 3 bases and 0 bases, with 15 bases remaining between them. CDR3 nucleotide sequence: TGTGCCAGCAGCTATACCCCCCCAGAAGTGAACACTGAAGCTTTCTTT. Protein: CASSYTPPEVNTEAFF.

The V gene is TRBV10-2, the J gene TRBJ1-2; a weak D match, TRBD1 (5 bases). Germline V lookup: CDR1 WSHSY, CDR2 SAAADI. CDR3 size: 13 residues. Trimming left V 5 bases short and J 6 bases short, with 13 bases between. The DNA for the CDR3 is TGCGCCAGCAGTCTGCGGGGCGCCCATGGCTACACCTTC. It encodes CASSLRGAHGYTF.

The CDR3 spells CASTWGGGYTF. The CDR3 coding sequence is TGTGCCAGCACCTGGGGGGGTGGCTACACCTTC. This chain joins TRBV12-3 or TRBV12-4 and TRBJ1-2, with a weak D call TRBD1 (5 bases). V was cut by 7 bases and J by 7 bases, with 10 bases left in between. The CDR3 sequence is 11 residues long.

V usage is TRBV5-1 and J usage is TRBJ2-3, with 10 bases matching TRBD2. The CDR3 has 16 residues. CDR1 and CDR2 (germline): SGHRS, YFSETQ. The V and J ends lost 0 bases and 0 bases, in that order; junction bases with no gene match: 1. CDR3 region: CASSLGLAGSTDTQYF. The CDR3 DNA reads as TGCGCCAGCAGCTTGGGACTAGCGGGTAGCACAGATACGCAGTATTTT. Looking up the rest from reference TRBV5-1 and TRBJ2-3 gives the full variable domain: KAGVTQTPRYLIKTRGQQVTLSCSPISGHRSVSWYQQTPGQGLQFLFEYFSETQRNKGNFPGRFSGRQFSNSRSEMNVSTLELGDSALYLCASSLGLAGSTDTQYFGPGTRLTVL.

The V call is TRBV29-1, the J call TRBJ1-2; the D is unclear. Germline assignment: CDR1 SQVTM and CDR2 ANQGSEA. V was pared by 4 bases and J by 6 bases, with 15 bases between. The CDR3 has 13 amino acids. CDR3 DNA sequence: TGCAGCGTTGTTCTGAGGCGCGGGGATGGCTACACCTTC. This codes for CSVVLRRGDGYTF.

CDR3 region: CASSVGSGNYGYTF. The CDR3 DNA sequence: TGTGCCAGCAGCGTAGGATCTGGGAACTATGGCTACACCTTC. The chain has TRBV9 and TRBJ1-2; D remains ambiguous. The CDR3 is 14 residues long. CDR1 SGDLS and CDR2 YYNGEE come from the germline V gene. V lost 0 bases and J lost 2, with 8 bases in between.